A single sample is the source of the 20 T cell receptor beta chains below, sequenced in a study of T cell responses to AZD1222 COVID-19 vaccine. Sequenced by immunoSEQ multiplex PCR; TCRdb stores in-frame clones only, minus some. This sample yields about 75,000 clones, of which around 86% are seen a single time; around 19% belongs to the top ten. This specimen consisted of peripheral blood, obtained 28 days after the second AZD1222 dose. These receptors all come from an adult who received the AZD1222 COVID-19 vaccine.

This clone counts as medium-sized (0.01 to 0.1%). The chain couples TRBV28 to TRBJ1-5; D remains unclear. Germline V gene data show CDR1 as MDHEN and CDR2 as SYDVKM. V was shortened by 5 bases and J by 6 bases, with 8 bases between the two germline ends. The CDR3 is 12 amino acids. The CDR3 region has the DNA TGTGCCAGCAGTCAGGAGGTTCAGCCCCAGCATTTT. This encodes CASSQEVQPQHF.

The rearrangement uses TRBV28 and TRBJ1-2; 8 nucleotides match TRBD1. J lost 5 bases, V lost 8 bases, and 16 bases had no gene match. Germline assignment: CDR1 MDHEN and CDR2 SYDVKM. This CDR3 region has 16 residues. The CDR3 loop reads CASVGQGYLGLYGYTF. As DNA, the CDR3 is TGTGCCAGCGTAGGACAGGGCTACTTAGGGCTATATGGCTACACCTTC.

The V gene is TRBV12-3 or TRBV12-4, the J gene TRBJ1-1; D remains unclear. Trimming left V 2 bases short and J 6 bases short, with 10 bases between. The CDR3 is 13 residues long. The CDR3 region has the DNA TGTGCCAGCAGTTTACGGTTGGGAGCTGAAGCTTTCTTT. It codes for CASSLRLGAEAFF.

The rearrangement joins TRBV6-5 to TRBJ2-2; 10 bases agree with TRBD2. Germline V gene sequence: CDR1 MNHEY, CDR2 SVGAGI. The CDR3 sequence is 15 residues long. The V and J ends lost 6 bases and 3 bases, in that order; junction bases with no gene match: 4. The CDR3 protein is CASSRTSGDTGELFF. CDR3 nucleotide sequence: TGTGCCAGCAGCCGGACTAGCGGAGACACCGGGGAGCTGTTTTTT.

The chain is built from TRBV11-2 and TRBJ1-2, with 7 nucleotides matching TRBD1. The V gene's germline CDR1 is SGHAT and CDR2 FQNNGV. The CDR3 contains 14 residues. V lost 5 bases and J lost 2; bases outside the gene matches: 5. DNA of the CDR3: TGTGCCAGCAGCCCTTTGGACAGGAACTATGGCTACACCTTC. Translated: CASSPLDRNYGYTF. Together with reference TRBV11-2 and TRBJ1-2, the CDR3 gives the full variable domain: EAGVAQSPRYKIIEKRQSVAFWCNPISGHATLYWYQQILGQGPKLLIQFQNNGVVDDSQLPKDRFSAERLKGVDSTLKIQPAKLEDSAVYLCASSPLDRNYGYTFGSGTRLTVV.

V is TRBV7-9 and J is TRBJ1-1; D gene unclear. Trimming stripped 8 bases from V and 4 bases from J, with 11 bases between. Germline CDR1 is SEHNR and CDR2 is FQNEAQ (reference sequence). This CDR3 region has 12 residues. CDR3 residues: CASATTATEAFF. The CDR3 DNA follows: TGTGCCAGCGCGACGACGGCCACTGAAGCTTTCTTT. Drawing the rest from reference TRBV7-9 and TRBJ1-1, the complete variable domain is DTGVSQNPRHKITKRGQNVTFRCDPISEHNRLYWYRQTLGQGPEFLTYFQNEAQLEKSRLLSDRFSAERPKGSFSTLEIQRTEQGDSAMYLCASATTATEAFFGQGTRLTVV.

The gene calls are TRBV27 and TRBJ1-1; D is uncertain. The V gene's germline CDR1 is MNHEY and CDR2 SMNVEV (reference sequence). CDR3 length: 13 residues. V shed 4 bases and J shed 0 bases, with 6 bases lying between them. The CDR3 sequence is CASSSRMNTEAFF. CDR3 DNA: TGTGCCAGCAGTTCCAGAATGAACACTGAAGCTTTCTTT.

This clone was detected a few times. One junction end does not reproduce the germline sequence, and a read error may be involved. V and J are TRBV4-1 and TRBJ2-7; 8 bases agree with TRBD1. The CDR3 is 17 amino acids. Germline V gives CDR1 MGHRA, CDR2 YSYEKL. The CDR3 DNA reads TGCGCCAGCAGCAAAGACAGTATTGGGGACAGGTCCTATGAGCAGTACTTC. Protein sequence: CASSKDSIGDRSYEQYF.

The chain is built from TRBV28 and TRBJ1-5; 7 bases are shared with TRBD1. CDR3 length equals 17 residues. V was pared by 5 bases and J by 0 bases, with 10 bases of the junction left unmatched. Germline-derived CDR1 and CDR2 are MDHEN and SYDVKM. The CDR3 is CASSTTGQTYSNQPQHF. The CDR3 nucleotides read TGTGCCAGCAGTACCACGGGACAGACTTATAGCAATCAGCCCCAGCATTTT.

This rearrangement joins TRBV10-3 to TRBJ1-2; no reliable D call. The CDR3 contains 15 residues. Deletions cut 7 bases from V and 0 bases from J, with 15 bases between. Germline V gene data show CDR1 as ENHRY and CDR2 as SYGVKD. CDR3 sequence (DNA): TGTGCCATCATTTCGAGGTTGTCTGCTAACTATGGCTACACCTTC. The encoded protein is CAIISRLSANYGYTF.

The chain links TRBV30 to TRBJ1-1, with D perhaps matching TRBD1 (5 bases). The CDR3 contains 12 residues. V lost 2 bases, J lost 3 bases, and 7 bases lay in between. CDR1 and CDR2 from the germline V gene are GTSNPN and SVGIG (reference sequence). Here the CDR3 reads CAWSQGYTEAFF. The CDR3 DNA reads TGTGCCTGGAGTCAGGGATACACTGAAGCTTTCTTT.

V and J are TRBV21-1 and TRBJ1-5; the D segment call TRBD1 is taken from the table without a DNA check. TRBV21-1 represents a pseudogene. This CDR3 has 18 amino acids. The CDR3 DNA follows: TGTGCCAGCAGCAAAGAGTGGTCACAGGGTAGGGACAATCAGCCCCAGCATTTT. Translating gives CASSKEWSQGRDNQPQHF.

The J gene is TRBJ2-6, the V gene TRBV19; D is unclear. Germline lookup yields CDR1 LNHDA and CDR2 SQIVND (reference sequence). This CDR3 spans 15 amino acids. Deletions cut 4 bases from V and 0 bases from J, with 7 bases between. The CDR3 nucleotides are TGTGCCAGTAGTACTACAGACTCTGGGGCCAACGTCCTGACTTTC. It encodes CASSTTDSGANVLTF.

V is TRBV6-1 and J is TRBJ1-2; 8 bases are a match to TRBD1. The germline V gene has CDR1 MNHNS and CDR2 SASEGT. The J segment lost 4 bases and the V segment lost 6 bases, leaving 10 bases of the junction unmatched. The CDR3 runs to 15 residues. The CDR3 DNA reads as TGTGCCAGCAGATCTCTCCAGGGGGCGGGCTATGGCTACACCTTC. Amino acid sequence: CASRSLQGAGYGYTF.

J is TRBJ1-1 and V is TRBV18; D perhaps matches TRBD1 (5 bases). The CDR3 has 15 residues. The germline V gene has CDR1 KGHSH and CDR2 LQKENI. Trimming cost V 4 bases and J 6 bases, with 18 bases left between them. CDR3 sequence reads: CASSQEDSVGAEAFF. The CDR3 bases are TGTGCCAGCTCACAAGAAGACAGTGTGGGCGCTGAAGCTTTCTTT. Filled out from reference TRBV18 and TRBJ1-1, the complete variable domain reads NAGVMQNPRHLVRRRGQEARLRCSPMKGHSHVYWYRQLPEEGLKFMVYLQKENIIDESGMPKERFSAEFPKEGPSILRIQQVVRGDSAAYFCASSQEDSVGAEAFFGQGTRLTVV.

V gene TRBV27 combines with J gene TRBJ1-6; 8 bases align to TRBD1. Germline loops: CDR1 MNHEY, CDR2 SMNVEV (reference sequence). The trim removed 5 bases at V and 3 bases at J, leaving 3 bases unmatched. The CDR3 loop spans 15 amino acids. CDR3 sequence: CASSTGGFYNSPLHF. The DNA for the CDR3 is TGTGCCAGCAGTACAGGGGGATTCTATAATTCACCCCTCCACTTT.

The gene calls are TRBV10-3 and TRBJ2-7, with 9 bases matching TRBD2. Looked up from germline, CDR1 is ENHRY and CDR2 is SYGVKD. The J segment lost 2 bases and the V segment lost 10 bases, leaving 12 bases of the junction unmatched. This CDR3 spans 15 amino acids. CDR3 sequence reads: CATTPGLAGTYEQYF. The CDR3 region has the DNA TGTGCCACCACCCCGGGACTAGCAGGCACCTACGAGCAGTACTTC.

This sequence joins TRBV5-4 and TRBJ2-7; a possible D gene is TRBD1 (6 bases). From germline, CDR1 is SGHNT and CDR2 YYREEE (reference sequence). The V and J ends lost 3 bases and 2 bases respectively, with 15 bases between them. This CDR3 contains 15 residues. The CDR3 region is CASSSETGTPYEQYF. The CDR3 nucleotides read TGTGCCAGCAGCTCAGAAACCGGGACACCCTACGAGCAGTACTTC.

This chain joins TRBV19 and TRBJ1-3; no reliable D call. Looked up from germline, CDR1 is LNHDA and CDR2 is SQIVND (reference sequence). The CDR3 consists of 16 residues. V was trimmed by 4 bases and J by 0 bases, leaving 13 bases between them. The CDR3 nucleotides read TGTGCCAGTAGTAAAATTGAAGGGAGCTCTGGAAACACCATATATTTT. This codes for CASSKIEGSSGNTIYF.

The chain employs TRBV15 and TRBJ1-6; D unresolved. Germline V gene lookup returns CDR1 LNHNV and CDR2 YYDKDF (reference sequence). CDR3 length equals 13 residues. V was shortened by 3 bases and J by 0 bases, with 0 bases between the two germline ends. The CDR3 protein is CATSSSYNSPLHF. CDR3 coding DNA: TGTGCCACCAGCAGCTCCTATAATTCACCCCTCCACTTT. The variable domain in full, with the rest retrieved from reference TRBV15 and TRBJ1-6, is DAMVIQNPRYQVTQFGKPVTLSCSQTLNHNVMYWYQQKSSQAPKLLFHYYDKDFNNEADTPDNFQSRRPNTSFCFLDIRSPGLGDTAMYLCATSSSYNSPLHFGNGTRLTVT.